The next 29 T cell receptor beta chains were all read from a single sample in a study of cytomegalovirus exposure and HLA in healthy donors. The primer mix had 60 Vbeta and 13 Jbeta primers. Sequencing used immunoSEQ multiplex PCR; TCRdb keeps in-frame clones, though not all of them. The sample contains approximately 100,000 clones, 75% to 85% of which appear only once. The sequenced sample was PBMCs. The receptor source for this set is a woman between 18 and 29 years old in good health and CMV-seropositive.

The chain couples TRBV7-9 to TRBJ2-7, with D perhaps TRBD1 (5 bases). The germline gives CDR1 SEHNR, CDR2 FQNEAQ (reference sequence). This CDR3 comprises 14 residues. V was trimmed by 4 bases and J by 6 bases, leaving 16 bases between them. The CDR3 DNA reads TGTGCCAGCAGCTCGACTCAGGGTTCAGGCGAGCAGTACTTC. Translated, it gives CASSSTQGSGEQYF.

In this sample, this clone turned up a few times. The chain is built from TRBV25-1 and TRBJ2-1; a possible D gene is TRBD1 (6 bases). Per the germline V gene, CDR1 is MGHDK and CDR2 is SYGVNS. The V and J ends lost 4 bases and 2 bases respectively, with 12 bases between them. The CDR3 contains 15 residues. The DNA for the CDR3 is TGTGCCAGCAGTGTGGGCAGGGGAACCTACAATGAGCAGTTCTTC. Translation gives CASSVGRGTYNEQFF. Complete variable domain (other parts from reference TRBV25-1 and TRBJ2-1): EADIYQTPRYLVIGTGKKITLECSQTMGHDKMYWYQQDPGMELHLIHYSYGVNSTEKGDLSSESTVSRIRTEHFPLTLESARPSHTSQYLCASSVGRGTYNEQFFGPGTRLTVL.

The chain employs TRBV10-3 and TRBJ2-3; 8 bases are shared with TRBD2. Germline V gene lookup returns CDR1 ENHRY and CDR2 SYGVKD. V was clipped by 2 bases and J by 6 bases; unmatched bases: 1. CDR3 size: 13 residues. The CDR3: CAISEERGDTQYF. The CDR3 DNA reads TGTGCCATCAGTGAGGAGCGGGGGGATACGCAGTATTTT.

This clone has only one observation. The chain links TRBV2 to TRBJ2-5, with TRBD2 matching over 9 bases. The germline gives CDR1 SNHLY, CDR2 FYNNEI. CDR3 length: 16 amino acids. The trim removed 1 base at V and 0 bases at J, leaving 3 bases unmatched. The DNA for the CDR3 is TGTGCCAGCAGTGAAGGCCTAGCGGGGTACCAAGAGACCCAGTACTTC. It encodes CASSEGLAGYQETQYF.

This clone was seen only a few times. The chain combines TRBV5-5 with TRBJ1-5; D might be TRBD1 (5 bases). This CDR3 is 16 amino acids long. Germline V gene lookup returns CDR1 SGHKS and CDR2 YYEKEE (reference sequence). Trimming cost V 4 bases and J 5 bases, with 19 bases left between them. As DNA, the CDR3 is TGTGCCAGCAGCCCAATACAGGATTCTCTCGATCAGCCCCAGCATTTT. The encoded protein is CASSPIQDSLDQPQHF.

This clone was picked up a small number of times. The V and J genes are TRBV6-5 and TRBJ1-4, with D hard to call. Germline CDR1 and CDR2: MNHEY and SVGAGI. Trimming removed 0 bases from V and 5 bases from J, with 7 bases in between. This CDR3 contains 14 residues. This CDR3 reads CASSYSQENEKLFF. CDR3 nucleotide sequence: TGTGCCAGCAGTTACTCGCAGGAAAATGAAAAACTGTTTTTT.

The rearrangement joins TRBV29-1 to TRBJ2-3, with 8 bases aligning to TRBD2. Germline V gene sequence: CDR1 SQVTM, CDR2 ANQGSEA. V lost 7 bases, J lost 2 bases, and 11 bases stayed unmatched. This CDR3 has 15 residues. The CDR3 coding sequence is TGCAGCGCCCGTGGGGCGGGGGGCCTCACAGATACGCAGTATTTT. Translating gives CSARGAGGLTDTQYF.

This clone was observed a few times. The CDR3 region has the DNA TGTGCCAGCAGCCAAGATTCTTTTGGGGGTCGTTGGGACAGCCCCTACGAGCAGTACTTC. It translates to CASSQDSFGGRWDSPYEQYF. This chain links TRBV14 with TRBJ2-7, with 7 bases fitting TRBD1. Germline assignment: CDR1 SGHDN and CDR2 FVKESK. This CDR3 spans 20 amino acids. The V segment lost 0 bases and the J segment 2 bases; nucleotides outside the gene matches: 19. Full variable domain (remainder filled in from reference TRBV14 and TRBJ2-7): EAGVTQFPSHSVIEKGQTVTLRCDPISGHDNLYWYRRVMGKEIKFLLHFVKESKQDESGMPNNRFLAERTGGTYSTLKVQPAELEDSGVYFCASSQDSFGGRWDSPYEQYFGPGTRLTVT.

The rearrangement links TRBV6-6 to TRBJ2-7; the D gene is possibly TRBD1 (6 bases). Trimming took off 7 bases at V and 1 base at J, with 11 bases between the two ends. CDR3 length: 13 amino acids. The germline V gene encodes CDR1 MNHNY and CDR2 SVGAGI (reference sequence). The CDR3 sequence is CASTGVLSYEQYF. The CDR3 DNA reads as TGTGCCAGCACAGGGGTACTATCCTACGAGCAGTACTTC.

The chain combines TRBV9 with TRBJ1-4; weak D call: TRBD1 (6 bases). V gave up 3 bases and J gave up 1 base, with 13 bases separating them. CDR1 is SGDLS, CDR2 YYNGEE, per germline. The CDR3 has 16 amino acids. The chain's CDR3 is CASSATRGETNEKLFF. Written as DNA, the CDR3 is TGTGCCAGCAGCGCCACCAGGGGAGAAACTAATGAAAAACTGTTTTTT.

This clone appeared once. V is TRBV19 and J is TRBJ1-1; D unclear. This CDR3 region has 13 residues. Germline CDR1 and CDR2: LNHDA and SQIVND (reference sequence). V was shortened by 8 bases and J by 3 bases, with 13 bases between the two germline ends. CDR3 in DNA: TGTGCCAGTCTCACCCCCGGTCACACTGAAGCTTTCTTT. It specifies CASLTPGHTEAFF. Supplemented by reference TRBV19 and TRBJ1-1, the full variable domain reads DGGITQSPKYLFRKEGQNVTLSCEQNLNHDAMYWYRQDPGQGLRLIYYSQIVNDFQKGDIAEGYSVSREKKESFPLTVTSAQKNPTAFYLCASLTPGHTEAFFGQGTRLTVV.

The genes are TRBV7-6 and TRBJ2-7, with 9 bases aligning to TRBD2. Germline trimming cut 4 bases from V and 5 bases from J; bases unmatched to any gene: 6. The germline gives CDR1 SGHVS, CDR2 FNYEAQ. The CDR3 extends over 14 amino acids. The chain's CDR3 is CASSSGLAMDEQYF. CDR3 sequence (DNA): TGTGCCAGCAGCTCAGGACTAGCGATGGACGAGCAGTACTTC.

The V gene is TRBV6-6, the J gene TRBJ2-7, with TRBD1 matching over 9 bases. Trimming removed 5 bases from V and 4 bases from J; junction bases left unmatched: 6. The CDR3 runs 14 residues. Germline V CDR1 and CDR2: MNHNY, SVGAGI (reference sequence). The chain's CDR3 is CASSTTGGLYEQYF. In nucleotides, the CDR3 is TGTGCCAGCAGTACAACAGGGGGCCTTTACGAGCAGTACTTC.

The chain couples TRBV5-6 to TRBJ2-7; D may be TRBD2 (7 bases). Germline V gives CDR1 SGHDT, CDR2 YYEEEE. There are 16 residues in the CDR3. V was pared by 4 bases and J by 4 bases, with 21 bases between. The CDR3 coding sequence is TGTGCCAGCAGCCTGCCAGGGGCTAGCGGACGATACGAGCAGTACTTC. This codes for CASSLPGASGRYEQYF.

The chain combines TRBV27 with TRBJ2-7; TRBD1 aligns across 7 bases. This CDR3 has 14 residues. Germline CDR1 is MNHEY and CDR2 is SMNVEV (reference sequence). J lost 2 bases, V lost 3 bases, and 4 bases had no gene match. In nucleotides, the CDR3 is TGTGCCAGCAGTTTCTCAGGGGGTACCTACGAGCAGTACTTC. Protein product: CASSFSGGTYEQYF.

This clone has a single count. This chain links TRBV25-1 with TRBJ2-1; TRBD2 matches at 9 bases. The V segment lost 6 bases and the J segment 7 bases; nucleotides outside the gene matches: 10. The germline gives CDR1 MGHDK, CDR2 SYGVNS. CDR3 length: 15 amino acids. CDR3 residues: CASRTSGWLGNEQFF. The CDR3 DNA reads as TGTGCCAGCAGAACTAGCGGGTGGCTTGGGAATGAGCAGTTCTTC.

The chain has TRBV30 and TRBJ1-1; 7 bases align to TRBD1. The CDR3 has 13 residues. Germline V lookup: CDR1 GTSNPN, CDR2 SVGIG (reference sequence). After removal of 5 bases from V and 5 bases from J, the junction contained 8 bases not matched to a gene. The CDR3 DNA sequence: TGTGCCTGGCTGGGACAGCCGGGGACTGAAGCTTTCTTT. Translating gives CAWLGQPGTEAFF.

This chain links TRBV18 with TRBJ1-5; 9 bases are shared with TRBD1. Germline V gene sequence: CDR1 KGHSH, CDR2 LQKENI. V lost 0 bases, J lost 3 bases, and 0 bases stayed unmatched. This CDR3 has 15 residues. In nucleotides, the CDR3 is TGTGCCAGCTCACCACCACAGGGGGCCAATCAGCCCCAGCATTTT. It translates to CASSPPQGANQPQHF.

The chain uses TRBV28 and TRBJ2-7; 7 nucleotides agree with TRBD1. The CDR3 runs to 14 residues. Trimming took 4 bases from V and 5 from J; bases not matched to a gene: 8. Germline assignment: CDR1 MDHEN and CDR2 SYDVKM. For the CDR3, the DNA is TGTGCCAGCAGTTCCGGACAGGTACCTCACGAGCAGTACTTC. Protein sequence: CASSSGQVPHEQYF.

This chain links TRBV19 with TRBJ1-5; the D is unclear. The CDR3 runs to 14 residues. Germline lookup yields CDR1 LNHDA and CDR2 SQIVND (reference sequence). The V gene lost 5 bases and the J gene lost 2 bases, with 10 bases spanning the gap. This CDR3 reads CASSFGSGNQPQHF. For the CDR3, the DNA is TGTGCCAGTAGTTTCGGGTCGGGCAATCAGCCCCAGCATTTT.

This rearrangement joins TRBV4-2 to TRBJ2-5, with 12 bases that match TRBD1. Germline V gene lookup returns CDR1 LGHNA and CDR2 YNFKEQ. With V trimmed by 0 bases and J by 3 bases, 11 bases remained unmatched. The CDR3 runs 19 residues. The CDR3 coding sequence is TGTGCCAGCAGCCAAGACGATGGGGACAGGGGGCGTTCGGAAGAGACCCAGTACTTC. This gives the protein CASSQDDGDRGRSEETQYF.

The table lists this clone with a few counts. The chain links TRBV5-1 to TRBJ1-2; 10 positions agree with TRBD1. From germline, CDR1 is SGHRS and CDR2 YFSETQ. V lost 1 base and J lost 8; bases outside the gene matches: 11. The CDR3 is 16 amino acids. CDR3 region: CASSLRPGTGVDGYTF. DNA of the CDR3: TGCGCCAGCAGCTTGCGCCCCGGGACAGGGGTTGACGGCTACACCTTC.

This chain joins TRBV6-5 and TRBJ1-1; no clear D gene. Germline-derived CDR1 and CDR2 are MNHEY and SVGAGI. The V and J ends lost 0 bases and 4 bases respectively, with 6 bases between them. This CDR3 has 13 residues. This chain's CDR3 is CASSYSRSTEAFF. DNA for the CDR3: TGTGCCAGCAGTTACTCGAGGAGCACTGAAGCTTTCTTT.

V and J are TRBV19 and TRBJ1-2; D perhaps matches TRBD1 (5 bases). CDR1 and CDR2 (germline): LNHDA, SQIVND (reference sequence). Between the trimmed V and J ends, which lost 7 bases and 4 bases, there was a span of 19 bases. This CDR3 is 15 amino acids long. CDR3 DNA: TGTGCCAGTACCCGGCCGATAGGGCAGGGCTATGGCTACACCTTC. Its protein is CASTRPIGQGYGYTF.

The CDR3: CASSQVSLSGTQYF. The CDR3 nucleotides are TGCGCCAGCAGCCAAGTATCTCTGTCAGGGACCCAGTACTTC. This chain joins TRBV4-3 and TRBJ2-5; D call uncertain. The CDR3 contains 14 residues. Per germline, CDR1 LGHNA and CDR2 YSLEER. The germline V and J ends were trimmed by 1 base and 7 bases, with 13 bases remaining between them.

The chain combines TRBV28 with TRBJ1-1; 8 nucleotides line up with TRBD1. The junction had 10 bases not matched to a gene; V was cut back by 6 bases and J by 7 bases. The CDR3 consists of 14 residues. The germline CDR1 and CDR2 sequences are MDHEN and SYDVKM. This CDR3 is CASRTTAGTGEAFF. CDR3 nucleotide sequence: TGTGCCAGCAGGACAACAGCCGGGACAGGTGAAGCTTTCTTT.

The chain carries TRBV2 and TRBJ2-3; TRBD2 matches at 12 bases. The germline V gene encodes CDR1 SNHLY and CDR2 FYNNEI. CDR3 size: 15 residues. With V trimmed by 2 bases and J by 6 bases, 3 bases remained unmatched. The CDR3 nucleotides read TGTGCCAGCAGTGAACTAGCGGGGGGGCTGGATACGCAGTATTTT. As protein: CASSELAGGLDTQYF.

The chain combines TRBV7-3 with TRBJ2-2; TRBD1 might be the D (6 bases). Germline lookup yields CDR1 SGHTA and CDR2 FQGTGA. With 5 bases removed from V and 6 bases from J, the gap between germline ends came to 19 bases. CDR3 length: 16 residues. As DNA, the CDR3 is TGTGCCAGCAGCCTAAACAGGGAGAAGTATTCCGGGGAGCTGTTTTTT. As protein: CASSLNREKYSGELFF.

V usage is TRBV19 and J usage is TRBJ2-1; no definite D call. CDR3 length: 14 residues. Germline CDR1 LNHDA, CDR2 SQIVND (reference sequence). The ends were cut back, 1 base at V and 7 bases at J, with 11 bases in the middle. The CDR3 DNA reads as TGTGCCAGTAGTATAGCCGCGATCGGGAATGAGCAGTTCTTC. Its translation: CASSIAAIGNEQFF.